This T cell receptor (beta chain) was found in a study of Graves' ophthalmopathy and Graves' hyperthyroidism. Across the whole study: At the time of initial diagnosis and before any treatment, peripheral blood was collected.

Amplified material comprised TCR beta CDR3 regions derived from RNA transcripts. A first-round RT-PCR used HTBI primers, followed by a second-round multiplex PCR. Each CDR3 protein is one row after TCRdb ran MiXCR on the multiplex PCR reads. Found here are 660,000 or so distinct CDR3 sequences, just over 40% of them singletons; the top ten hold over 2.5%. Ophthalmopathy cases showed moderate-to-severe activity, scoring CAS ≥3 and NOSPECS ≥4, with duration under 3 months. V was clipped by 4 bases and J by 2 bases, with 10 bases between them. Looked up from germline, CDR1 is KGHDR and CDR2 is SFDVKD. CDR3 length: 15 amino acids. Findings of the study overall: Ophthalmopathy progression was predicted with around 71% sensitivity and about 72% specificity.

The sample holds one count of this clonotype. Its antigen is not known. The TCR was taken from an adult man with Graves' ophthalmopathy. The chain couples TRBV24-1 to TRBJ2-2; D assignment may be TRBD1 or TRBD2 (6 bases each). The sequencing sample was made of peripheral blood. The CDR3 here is CATSDGGRNTGELFF. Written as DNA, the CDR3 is TGTGCCACCAGTGACGGGGGCCGTAACACCGGGGAGCTGTTTTTT.